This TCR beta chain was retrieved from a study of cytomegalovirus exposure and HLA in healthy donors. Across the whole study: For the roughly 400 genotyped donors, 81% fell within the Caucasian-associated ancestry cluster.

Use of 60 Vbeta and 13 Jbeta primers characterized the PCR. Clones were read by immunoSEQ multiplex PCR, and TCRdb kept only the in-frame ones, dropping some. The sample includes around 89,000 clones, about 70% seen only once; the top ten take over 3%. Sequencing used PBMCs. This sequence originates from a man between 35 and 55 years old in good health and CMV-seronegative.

The CDR3 region is CASSDRAATNEKLFF. In DNA, the CDR3 is TGTGCCAGCAGTGACCGAGCGGCAACTAATGAAAAACTGTTTTTT. This chain links TRBV2 with TRBJ1-4; D gene unclear. In germline, CDR1 is SNHLY, CDR2 FYNNEI. The CDR3 consists of 15 residues. V lost 3 bases, J lost 0 bases, and 8 bases lay in between.